The sequence of this T cell receptor (beta chain) was determined in a study of blood T cell repertoires in COVID-19. Looking at the study overall: T cells, B-cell-depleted T cells, or PBMCs provided the cDNA or gDNA that served as material.

This clone was detected once. CDR1 is MGHRA and CDR2 is YSYEKL in the germline V gene. The CDR3 has 15 residues. Trimming cost V 1 base and J 6 bases, with 13 bases left between them. All enrollees were roughly 18 to 100 years old and from under 25 US areas. Cohort 3 donors were reported recovered after two negative PCRs, clearance, or symptom resolution. Study processing details: Estimation of nucleated cell counts relied on the amplification of reference gene primers. The data were produced by immunoSEQ multiplex PCR, yet TCRdb's version contains in-frame clones alone and is incomplete. D and trimming were read from the DNA, whereas the V and J calls and clone size are those reported in that table. Altogether about 300,000 clones are present, approximately 84% being singletons, with the ten largest covering less than 4.5%.

The source is a man aged 30-40 years who had recovered from COVID-19. The chain couples TRBV4-1 to TRBJ1-5, with D perhaps TRBD1 (6 bases). Sequencing input: PBMCs or T cells enriched from blood (not recorded which). CDR3 in DNA: TGCGCCAGCAGCCAAGTTGCAGGGGCTTTTCAGCCCCAGCATTTT. It specifies CASSQVAGAFQPQHF.